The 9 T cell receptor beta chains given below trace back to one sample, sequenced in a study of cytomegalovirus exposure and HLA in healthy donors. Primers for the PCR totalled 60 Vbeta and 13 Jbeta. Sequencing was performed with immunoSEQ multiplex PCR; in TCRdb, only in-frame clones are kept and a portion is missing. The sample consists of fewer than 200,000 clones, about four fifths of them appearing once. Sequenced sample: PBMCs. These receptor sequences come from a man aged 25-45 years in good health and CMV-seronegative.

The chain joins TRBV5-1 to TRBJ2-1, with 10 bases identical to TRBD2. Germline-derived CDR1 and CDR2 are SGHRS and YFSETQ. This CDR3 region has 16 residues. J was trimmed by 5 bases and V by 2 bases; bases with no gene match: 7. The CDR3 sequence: CASSLLSGGVNNEQFF. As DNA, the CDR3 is TGCGCCAGCAGCTTACTGAGCGGGGGGGTTAACAATGAGCAGTTCTTC.

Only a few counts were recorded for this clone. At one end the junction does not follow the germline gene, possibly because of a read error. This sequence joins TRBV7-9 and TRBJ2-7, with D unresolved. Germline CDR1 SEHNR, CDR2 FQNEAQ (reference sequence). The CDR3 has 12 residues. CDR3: CSSSFAGAEQYF. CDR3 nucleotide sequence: TGTTCCAGCAGCTTCGCCGGAGCTGAGCAGTACTTC.

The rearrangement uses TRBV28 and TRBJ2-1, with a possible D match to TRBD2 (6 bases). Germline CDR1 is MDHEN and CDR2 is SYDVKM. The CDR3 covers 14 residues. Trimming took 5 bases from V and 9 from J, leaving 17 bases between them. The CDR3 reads CASSTTGPGGEQFF. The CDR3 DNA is TGTGCCAGCAGTACTACCGGTCCCGGGGGTGAGCAGTTCTTC.

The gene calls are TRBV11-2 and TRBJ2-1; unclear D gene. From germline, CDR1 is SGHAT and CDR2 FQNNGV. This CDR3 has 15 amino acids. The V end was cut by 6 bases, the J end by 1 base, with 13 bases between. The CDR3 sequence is CASRAWAGSYNEQFF. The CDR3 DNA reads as TGTGCCAGCAGGGCCTGGGCAGGATCCTACAATGAGCAGTTCTTC.

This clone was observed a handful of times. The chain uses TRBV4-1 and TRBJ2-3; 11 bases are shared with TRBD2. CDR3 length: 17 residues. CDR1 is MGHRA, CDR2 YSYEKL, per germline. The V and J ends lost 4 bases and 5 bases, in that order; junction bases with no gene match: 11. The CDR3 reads CASSPYLSGRAEDTQYF. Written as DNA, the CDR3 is TGCGCCAGCAGCCCCTACCTTAGCGGGAGGGCCGAAGATACGCAGTATTTT.

In DNA form, the CDR3 reads TGTGCCACCAGCAGCAGGGGTTTCACTGAAGCTTTCTTT. Encoded protein: CATSSRGFTEAFF. The rearrangement links TRBV15 to TRBJ1-1; perhaps TRBD1 as D (6 bases). The V gene's germline CDR1 is LNHNV and CDR2 YYDKDF (reference sequence). V was trimmed by 3 bases and J by 4 bases, leaving 9 bases between them. CDR3 length: 13 residues.

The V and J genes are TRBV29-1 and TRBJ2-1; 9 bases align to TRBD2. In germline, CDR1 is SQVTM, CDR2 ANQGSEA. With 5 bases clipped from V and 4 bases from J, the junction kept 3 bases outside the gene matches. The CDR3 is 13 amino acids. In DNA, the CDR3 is TGCAGCGTTCCTGGACTAGCGTACAATGAGCAGTTCTTC. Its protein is CSVPGLAYNEQFF.

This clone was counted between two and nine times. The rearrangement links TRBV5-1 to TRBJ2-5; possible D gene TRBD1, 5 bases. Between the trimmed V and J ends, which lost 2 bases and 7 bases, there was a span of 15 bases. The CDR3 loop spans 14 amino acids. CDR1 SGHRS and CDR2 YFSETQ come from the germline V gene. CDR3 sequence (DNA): TGCGCCAGCAGCTTCCGGCAGGGATGGGCGACCCAGTACTTC. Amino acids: CASSFRQGWATQYF.

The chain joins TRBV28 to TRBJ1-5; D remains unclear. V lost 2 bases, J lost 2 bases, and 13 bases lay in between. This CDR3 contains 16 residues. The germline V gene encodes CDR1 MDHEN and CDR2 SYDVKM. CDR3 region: CASSLVRGNGNQPQHF. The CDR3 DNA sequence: TGTGCCAGCAGTTTAGTGCGGGGTAATGGCAATCAGCCCCAGCATTTT. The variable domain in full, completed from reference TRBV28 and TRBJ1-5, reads DVKVTQSSRYLVKRTGEKVFLECVQDMDHENMFWYRQDPGLGLRLIYFSYDVKMKEKGDIPEGYSVSREKKERFSLILESASTNQTSMYLCASSLVRGNGNQPQHFGDGTRLSIL.